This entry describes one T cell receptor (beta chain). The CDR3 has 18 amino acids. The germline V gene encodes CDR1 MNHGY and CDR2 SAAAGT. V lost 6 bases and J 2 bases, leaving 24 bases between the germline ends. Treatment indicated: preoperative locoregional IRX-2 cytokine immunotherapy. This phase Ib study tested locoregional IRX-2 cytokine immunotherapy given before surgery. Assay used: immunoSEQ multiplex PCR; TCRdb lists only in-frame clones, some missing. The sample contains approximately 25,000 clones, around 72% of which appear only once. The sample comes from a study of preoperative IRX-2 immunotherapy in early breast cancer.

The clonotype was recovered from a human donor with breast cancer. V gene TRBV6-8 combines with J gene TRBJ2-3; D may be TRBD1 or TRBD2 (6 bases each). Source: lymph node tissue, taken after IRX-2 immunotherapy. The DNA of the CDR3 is TGTGCCAGCAGCGTAAACCTAAGGGGGACTCTTCCCACAGATACGCAGTATTTT. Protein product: CASSVNLRGTLPTDTQYF.